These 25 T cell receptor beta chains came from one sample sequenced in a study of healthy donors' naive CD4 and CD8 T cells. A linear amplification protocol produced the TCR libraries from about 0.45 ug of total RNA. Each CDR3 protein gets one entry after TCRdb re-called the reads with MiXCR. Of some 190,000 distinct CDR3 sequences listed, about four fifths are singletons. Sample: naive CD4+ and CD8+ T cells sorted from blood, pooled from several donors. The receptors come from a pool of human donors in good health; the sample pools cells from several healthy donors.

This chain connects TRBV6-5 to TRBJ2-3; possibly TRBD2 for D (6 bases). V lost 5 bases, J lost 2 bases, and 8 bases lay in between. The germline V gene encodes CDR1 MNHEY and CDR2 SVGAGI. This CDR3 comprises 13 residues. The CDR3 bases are TGTGCCAGCAGTCGGGACTCCACAGATACGCAGTATTTT. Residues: CASSRDSTDTQYF.

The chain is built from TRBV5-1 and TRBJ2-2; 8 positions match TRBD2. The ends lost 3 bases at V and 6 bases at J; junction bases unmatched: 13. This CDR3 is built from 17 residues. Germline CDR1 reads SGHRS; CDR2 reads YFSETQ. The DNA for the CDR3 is TGCGCCAGCAGCTCATTAGCGGGGACGAAGTTGTCCGGGGAGCTGTTTTTT. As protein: CASSSLAGTKLSGELFF.

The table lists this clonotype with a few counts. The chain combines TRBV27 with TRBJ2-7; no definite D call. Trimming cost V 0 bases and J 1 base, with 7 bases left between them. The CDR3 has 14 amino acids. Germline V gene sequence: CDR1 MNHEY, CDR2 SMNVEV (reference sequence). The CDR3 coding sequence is TGTGCCAGCAGTTTATCTGGAGATTCCTACGAGCAGTACTTC. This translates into CASSLSGDSYEQYF.

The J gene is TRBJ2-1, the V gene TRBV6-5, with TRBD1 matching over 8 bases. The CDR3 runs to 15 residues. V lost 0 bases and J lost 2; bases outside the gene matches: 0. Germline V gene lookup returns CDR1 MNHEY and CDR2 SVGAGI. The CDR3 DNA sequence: TGTGCCAGCAGTTACTCGGACAGGGCCTACAATGAGCAGTTCTTC. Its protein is CASSYSDRAYNEQFF.

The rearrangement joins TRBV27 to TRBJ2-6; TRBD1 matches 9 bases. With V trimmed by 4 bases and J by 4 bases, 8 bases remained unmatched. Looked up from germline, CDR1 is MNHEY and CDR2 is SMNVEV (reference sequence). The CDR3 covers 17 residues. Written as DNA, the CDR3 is TGTGCCAGCAGTTCTCGACAGGGGGTGCCCGGGGCCAACGTCCTGACTTTC. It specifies CASSSRQGVPGANVLTF. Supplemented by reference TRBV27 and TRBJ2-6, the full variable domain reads EAQVTQNPRYLITVTGKKLTVTCSQNMNHEYMSWYRQDPGLGLRQIYYSMNVEVTDKGDVPEGYKVSRKEKRNFPLILESPSPNQTSLYFCASSSRQGVPGANVLTFGAGSRLTVL.

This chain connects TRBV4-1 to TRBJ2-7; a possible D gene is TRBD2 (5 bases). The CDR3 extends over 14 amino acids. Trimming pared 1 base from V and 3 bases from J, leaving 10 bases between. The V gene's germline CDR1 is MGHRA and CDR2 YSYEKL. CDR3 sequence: CASSQAKAGYEQYF. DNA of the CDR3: TGCGCCAGCAGCCAAGCGAAGGCGGGCTACGAGCAGTACTTC.

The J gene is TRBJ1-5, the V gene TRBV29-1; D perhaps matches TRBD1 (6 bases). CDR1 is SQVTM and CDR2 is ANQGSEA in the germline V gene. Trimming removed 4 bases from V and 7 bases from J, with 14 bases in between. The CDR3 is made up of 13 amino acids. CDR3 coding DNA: TGCAGCGTTGTGTGGGACATGTTGCAGCCCCAGCATTTT. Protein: CSVVWDMLQPQHF.

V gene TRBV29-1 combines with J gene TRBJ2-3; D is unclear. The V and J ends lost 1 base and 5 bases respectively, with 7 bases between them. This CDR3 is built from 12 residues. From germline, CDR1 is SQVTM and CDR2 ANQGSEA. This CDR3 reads CSVEASRDTQYF. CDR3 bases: TGCAGCGTTGAAGCTTCGAGAGATACGCAGTATTTT.

CDR3 loop: CSVRTGPWYEQYF. CDR3 coding DNA: TGCAGCGTTAGGACAGGGCCCTGGTACGAGCAGTACTTC. This chain connects TRBV29-1 to TRBJ2-7; 8 bases are a match to TRBD1. CDR3 length: 13 amino acids. The J segment lost 4 bases and the V segment lost 5 bases, leaving 7 bases of the junction unmatched. Germline V CDR1 and CDR2: SQVTM, ANQGSEA.

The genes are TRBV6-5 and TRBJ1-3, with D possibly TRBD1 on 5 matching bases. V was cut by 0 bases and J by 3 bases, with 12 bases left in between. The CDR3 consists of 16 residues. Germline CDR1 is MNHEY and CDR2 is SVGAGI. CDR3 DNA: TGTGCCAGCAGTTACTCGAGGGGTAGTGGTGGAAACACCATATATTTT. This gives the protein CASSYSRGSGGNTIYF.

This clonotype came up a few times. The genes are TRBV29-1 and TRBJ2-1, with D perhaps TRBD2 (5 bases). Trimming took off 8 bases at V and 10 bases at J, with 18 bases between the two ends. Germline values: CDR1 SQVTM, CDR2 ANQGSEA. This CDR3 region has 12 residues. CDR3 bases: TGCAGCCTACGGGGTGGGAGTGGGGAGCAGTTCTTC. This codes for CSLRGGSGEQFF.

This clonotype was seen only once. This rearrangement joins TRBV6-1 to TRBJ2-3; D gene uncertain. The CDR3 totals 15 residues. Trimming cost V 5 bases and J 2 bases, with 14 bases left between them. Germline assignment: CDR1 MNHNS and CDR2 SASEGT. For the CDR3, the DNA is TGTGCCAGCAGTAGAACCGGCACGGCCACAGATACGCAGTATTTT. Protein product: CASSRTGTATDTQYF.

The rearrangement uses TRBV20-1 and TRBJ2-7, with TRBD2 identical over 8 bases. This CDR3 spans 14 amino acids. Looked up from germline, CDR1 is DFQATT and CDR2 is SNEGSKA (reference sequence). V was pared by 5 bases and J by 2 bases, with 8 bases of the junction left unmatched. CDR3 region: CSAFPGLGPYEQYF. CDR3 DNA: TGCAGTGCTTTTCCGGGACTAGGGCCCTACGAGCAGTACTTC.

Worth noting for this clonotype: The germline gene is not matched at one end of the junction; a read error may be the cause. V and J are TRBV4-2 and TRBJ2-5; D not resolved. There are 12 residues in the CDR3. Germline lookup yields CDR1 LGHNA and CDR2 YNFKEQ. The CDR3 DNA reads TGTGCCAGCAGCCCGAACCAAGAGGCCCAGTACTTC. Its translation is CASSPNQEAQYF.

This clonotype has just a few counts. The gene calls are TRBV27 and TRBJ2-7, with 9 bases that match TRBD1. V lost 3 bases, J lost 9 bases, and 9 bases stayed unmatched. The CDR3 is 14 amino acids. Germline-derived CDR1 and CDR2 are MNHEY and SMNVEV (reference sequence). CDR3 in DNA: TGTGCCAGCAGTTTTGGGACAGGGTTCGATGCGCAGTACTTC. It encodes CASSFGTGFDAQYF.

The CDR3 region is CASSMAGGAYEQYF. The CDR3, as DNA: TGTGCCAGTAGTATGGCCGGGGGAGCCTACGAGCAGTACTTC. The V and J genes are TRBV19 and TRBJ2-7, with a weak D call TRBD2 (6 bases). From germline, CDR1 is LNHDA and CDR2 SQIVND (reference sequence). V lost 3 bases and J 2 bases, leaving 11 bases between the germline ends. The CDR3 extends over 14 amino acids.

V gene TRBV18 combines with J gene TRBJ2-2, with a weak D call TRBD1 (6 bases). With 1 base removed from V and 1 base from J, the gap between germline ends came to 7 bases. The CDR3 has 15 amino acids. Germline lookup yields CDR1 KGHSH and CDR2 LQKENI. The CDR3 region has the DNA TGTGCCAGCTCACCACTGGGACAGAACACCGGGGAGCTGTTTTTT. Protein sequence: CASSPLGQNTGELFF.

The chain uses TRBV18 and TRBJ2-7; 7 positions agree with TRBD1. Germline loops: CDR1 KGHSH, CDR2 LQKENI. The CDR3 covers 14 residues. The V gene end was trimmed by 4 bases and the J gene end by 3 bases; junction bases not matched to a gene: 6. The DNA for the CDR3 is TGTGCCAGCTCACTGGGGACAGTCAGCTACGAGCAGTACTTC. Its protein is CASSLGTVSYEQYF.

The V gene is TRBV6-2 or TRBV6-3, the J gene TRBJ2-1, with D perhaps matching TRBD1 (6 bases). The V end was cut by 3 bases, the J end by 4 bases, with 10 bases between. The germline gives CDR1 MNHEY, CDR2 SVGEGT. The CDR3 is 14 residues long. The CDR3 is CASSYGQNYNEQFF. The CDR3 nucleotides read TGTGCCAGCAGTTATGGACAGAATTACAATGAGCAGTTCTTC.

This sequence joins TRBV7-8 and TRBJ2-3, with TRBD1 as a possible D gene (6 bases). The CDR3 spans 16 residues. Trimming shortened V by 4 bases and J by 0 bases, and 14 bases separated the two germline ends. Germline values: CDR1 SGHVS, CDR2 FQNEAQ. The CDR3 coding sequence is TGTGCCAGCAGCTCCCCGACAGGTTCTAGCACAGATACGCAGTATTTT. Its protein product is CASSSPTGSSTDTQYF.

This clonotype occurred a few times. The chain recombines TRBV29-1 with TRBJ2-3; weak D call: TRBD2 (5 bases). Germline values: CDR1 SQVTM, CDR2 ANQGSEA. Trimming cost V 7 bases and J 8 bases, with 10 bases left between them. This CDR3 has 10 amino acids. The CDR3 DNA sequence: TGCAGCGCCCTAGGAGGTACGCAGTATTTT. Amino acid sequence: CSALGGTQYF.

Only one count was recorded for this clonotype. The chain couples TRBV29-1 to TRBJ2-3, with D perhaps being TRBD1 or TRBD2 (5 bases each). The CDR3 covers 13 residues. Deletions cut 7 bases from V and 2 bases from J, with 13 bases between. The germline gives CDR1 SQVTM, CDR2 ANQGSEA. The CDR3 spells CSGGSGVTDTQYF. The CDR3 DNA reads TGCAGCGGGGGCAGCGGAGTCACAGATACGCAGTATTTT.

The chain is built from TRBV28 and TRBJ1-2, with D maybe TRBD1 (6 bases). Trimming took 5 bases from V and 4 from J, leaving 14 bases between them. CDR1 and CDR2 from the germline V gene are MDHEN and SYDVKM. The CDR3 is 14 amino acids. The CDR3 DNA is TGTGCCAGCAGTCTCGGACAGACATCCTATGGCTACACCTTC. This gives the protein CASSLGQTSYGYTF.

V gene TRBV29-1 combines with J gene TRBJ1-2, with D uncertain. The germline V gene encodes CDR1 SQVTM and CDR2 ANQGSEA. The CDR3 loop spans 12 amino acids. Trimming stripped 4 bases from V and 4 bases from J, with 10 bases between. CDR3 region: CSVGPGAYGYTF. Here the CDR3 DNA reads TGCAGCGTTGGCCCAGGTGCCTATGGCTACACCTTC.

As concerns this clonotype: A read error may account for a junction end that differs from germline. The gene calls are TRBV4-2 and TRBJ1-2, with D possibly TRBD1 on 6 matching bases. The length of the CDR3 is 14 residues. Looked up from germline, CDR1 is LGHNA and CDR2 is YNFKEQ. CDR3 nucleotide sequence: TGCGCCAGCAGCCGGGCAGGGGCAGGGTATGGCTACACCTTC. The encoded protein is CASSRAGAGYGYTF.